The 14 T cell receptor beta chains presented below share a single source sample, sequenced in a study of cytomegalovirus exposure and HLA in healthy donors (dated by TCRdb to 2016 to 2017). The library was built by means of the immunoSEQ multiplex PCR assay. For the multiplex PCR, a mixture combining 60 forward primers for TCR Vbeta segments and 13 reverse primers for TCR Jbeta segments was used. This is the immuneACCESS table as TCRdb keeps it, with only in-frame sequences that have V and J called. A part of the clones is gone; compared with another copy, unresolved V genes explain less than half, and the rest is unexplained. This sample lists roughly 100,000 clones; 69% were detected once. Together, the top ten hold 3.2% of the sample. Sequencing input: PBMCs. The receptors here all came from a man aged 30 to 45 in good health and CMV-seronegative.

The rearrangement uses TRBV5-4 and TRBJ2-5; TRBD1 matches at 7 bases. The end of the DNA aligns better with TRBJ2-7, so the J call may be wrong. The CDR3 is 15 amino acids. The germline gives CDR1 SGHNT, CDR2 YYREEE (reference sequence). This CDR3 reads CASRNRGSLSYEQYF. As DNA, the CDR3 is TGTGCCAGCAGGAACAGGGGTTCCCTCTCCTACGAGCAGTACTTC.

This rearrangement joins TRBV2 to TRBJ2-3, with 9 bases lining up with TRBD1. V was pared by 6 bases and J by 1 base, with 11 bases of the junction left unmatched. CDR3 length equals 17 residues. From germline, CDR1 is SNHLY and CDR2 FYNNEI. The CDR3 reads CASRDRDRVRGTDTQYF. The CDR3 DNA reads TGTGCCAGCAGAGACCGGGACAGGGTCCGGGGCACAGATACGCAGTATTTT.

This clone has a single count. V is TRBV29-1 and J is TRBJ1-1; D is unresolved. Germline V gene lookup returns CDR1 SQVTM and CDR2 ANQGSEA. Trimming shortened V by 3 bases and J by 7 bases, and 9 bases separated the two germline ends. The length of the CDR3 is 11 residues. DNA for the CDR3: TGCAGCGTTGATAATCCAGGTGAAGCTTTCTTT. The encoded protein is CSVDNPGEAFF.

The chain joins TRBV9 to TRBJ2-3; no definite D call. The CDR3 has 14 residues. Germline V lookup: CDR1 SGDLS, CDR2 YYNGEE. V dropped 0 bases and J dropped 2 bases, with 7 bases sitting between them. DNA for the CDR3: TGTGCCAGCAGCGTAGAGCCAAACACAGATACGCAGTATTTT. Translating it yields CASSVEPNTDTQYF.

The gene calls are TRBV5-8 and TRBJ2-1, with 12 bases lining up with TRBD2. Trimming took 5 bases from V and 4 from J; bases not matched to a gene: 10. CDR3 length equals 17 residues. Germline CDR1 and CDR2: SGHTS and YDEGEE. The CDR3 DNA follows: TGTGCCAGCAGTCGAACCCTTCTAGCGGGAGGGTACAATGAGCAGTTCTTC. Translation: CASSRTLLAGGYNEQFF.

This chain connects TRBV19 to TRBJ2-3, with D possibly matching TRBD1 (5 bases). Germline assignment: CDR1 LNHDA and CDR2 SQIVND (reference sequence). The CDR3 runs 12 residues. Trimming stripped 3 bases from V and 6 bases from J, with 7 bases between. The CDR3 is CASSIKGDTQYF. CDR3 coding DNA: TGTGCCAGTAGTATCAAGGGGGATACGCAGTATTTT.

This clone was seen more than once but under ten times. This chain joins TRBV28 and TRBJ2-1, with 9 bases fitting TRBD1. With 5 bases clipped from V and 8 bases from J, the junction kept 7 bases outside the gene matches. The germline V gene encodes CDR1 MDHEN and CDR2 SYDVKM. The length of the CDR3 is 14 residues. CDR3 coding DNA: TGTGCCAGCAGTCCACCGGGACAGGGAGATGAGCAGTTCTTC. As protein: CASSPPGQGDEQFF. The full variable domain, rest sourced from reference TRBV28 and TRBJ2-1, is DVKVTQSSRYLVKRTGEKVFLECVQDMDHENMFWYRQDPGLGLRLIYFSYDVKMKEKGDIPEGYSVSREKKERFSLILESASTNQTSMYLCASSPPGQGDEQFFGPGTRLTVL.

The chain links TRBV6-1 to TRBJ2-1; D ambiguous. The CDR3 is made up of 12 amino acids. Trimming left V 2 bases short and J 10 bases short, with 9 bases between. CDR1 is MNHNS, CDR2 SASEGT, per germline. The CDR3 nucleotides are TGTGCCAGCAGTGAACTGCAACGGGAGCAGTTCTTC. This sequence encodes CASSELQREQFF.

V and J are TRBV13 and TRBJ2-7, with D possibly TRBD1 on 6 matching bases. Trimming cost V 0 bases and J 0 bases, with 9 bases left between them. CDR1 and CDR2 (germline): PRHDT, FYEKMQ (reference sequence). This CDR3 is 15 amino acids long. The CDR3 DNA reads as TGTGCCAGCAGCTTAGGAGGGGACAACTCCTACGAGCAGTACTTC. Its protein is CASSLGGDNSYEQYF. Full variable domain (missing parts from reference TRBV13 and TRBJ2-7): AAGVIQSPRHLIKEKRETATLKCYPIPRHDTVYWYQQGPGQDPQFLISFYEKMQSDKGSIPDRFSAQQFSDYHSELNMSSLELGDSALYFCASSLGGDNSYEQYFGPGTRLTVT.

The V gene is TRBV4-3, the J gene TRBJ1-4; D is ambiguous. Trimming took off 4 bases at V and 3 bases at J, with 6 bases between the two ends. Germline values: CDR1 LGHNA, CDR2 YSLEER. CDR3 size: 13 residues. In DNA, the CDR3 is TGCGCCAGCAGCCTAATCTCTAATGAAAAACTGTTTTTT. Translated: CASSLISNEKLFF.

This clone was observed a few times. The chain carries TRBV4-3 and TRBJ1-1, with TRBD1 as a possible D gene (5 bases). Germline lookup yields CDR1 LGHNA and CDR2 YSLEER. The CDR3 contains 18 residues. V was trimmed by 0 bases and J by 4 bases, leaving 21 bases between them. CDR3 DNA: TGCGCCAGCAGCCAAGATCTAAGGGGCGGCTACAGGATCACTGAAGCTTTCTTT. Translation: CASSQDLRGGYRITEAFF.

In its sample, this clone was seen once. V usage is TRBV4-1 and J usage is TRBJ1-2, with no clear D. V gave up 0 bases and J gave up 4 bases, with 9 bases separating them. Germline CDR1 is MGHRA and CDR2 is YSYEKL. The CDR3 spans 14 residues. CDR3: CASSQERAPYGYTF. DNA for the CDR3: TGCGCCAGCAGCCAAGAAAGAGCACCCTATGGCTACACCTTC.

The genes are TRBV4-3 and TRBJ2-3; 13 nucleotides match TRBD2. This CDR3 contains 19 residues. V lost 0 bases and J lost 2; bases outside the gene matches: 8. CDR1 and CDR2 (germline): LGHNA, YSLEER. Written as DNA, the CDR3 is TGCGCCAGCAGCCAAGAGGTACTAGCGGGAGGGCCATCCACAGATACGCAGTATTTT. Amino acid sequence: CASSQEVLAGGPSTDTQYF.

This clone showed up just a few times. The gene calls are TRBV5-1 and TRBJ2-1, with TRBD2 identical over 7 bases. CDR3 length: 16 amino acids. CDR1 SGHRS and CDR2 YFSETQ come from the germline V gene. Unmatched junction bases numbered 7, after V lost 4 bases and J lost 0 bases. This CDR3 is CASSGGSGNSYNEQFF. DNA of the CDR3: TGCGCCAGCAGCGGGGGAAGCGGGAACTCCTACAATGAGCAGTTCTTC.